This TCR beta chain was found in a study of T cell clones after liver transplantation. Study observations and caveats: A larger donor-reactive than third-party decline suggested partial antigen-specific deletion.

The repertoire was sequenced with immunoSEQ multiplex PCR; TCRdb's copy has only in-frame clones and lacks some. Among 70,000 to 85,000 clones listed, 75% to 90% were seen once. This clone was seen only a few times. Its cognate antigen is unknown. At the DNA level, this CDR3 is encoded by other sequences in the same sample as well. CDR1 is SQVTM, CDR2 ANQGSEA, per germline. Trimming took off 6 bases at V and 3 bases at J, with 9 bases between the two ends. This CDR3 has 11 residues. V gene TRBV29-1 combines with J gene TRBJ2-7; D remains unclear. The source of this sequence is a human donor who received a liver transplant. Sequenced here: CD4+ T cells from blood, sampled before liver transplant. The CDR3 protein is CSVVGHYEQYF. The CDR3 DNA sequence: TGCAGCGTCGTAGGCCACTACGAGCAGTACTTC.